These 18 T cell receptor beta chains share one sample of origin, sequenced in a study of Ad26.COV2.S vaccination and SARS-CoV-2 variants (dated by TCRdb to the early 2020s). Receptor libraries were prepared by the immunoSEQ multiplex PCR assay. Entries here come from immuneACCESS through TCRdb and include only in-frame sequences with V and J called. Some clones fail to appear in such tables; in the studies checked, an unresolved V gene covers under half of the shortfall, and the cause of the remainder is unknown. The sample yields 510,000 or so clones; roughly 89% were counted once. Roughly 13% of the sample belongs to the ten largest clones. Reading the label with the study, this specimen's treatment or condition is: around 19 received Ad26.COV2.S at low or high dose, single or two shots; about 5 received placebo; per-sample allocation not given. Repertoires of vaccine and placebo recipients were sequenced from samples collected on day 63 after the first injection.

The sample was peripheral blood, taken in a trial of Ad26.COV2.S vaccine versus placebo. Receptor source: a person aged 18 to 59 who received the Ad26.COV2.S COVID-19 vaccine or a placebo.

This chain joins TRBV7-2 and TRBJ2-1; 9 nucleotides agree with TRBD1. Trimming removed 8 bases from V and 1 base from J; junction bases left unmatched: 9. This CDR3 is 16 amino acids long. From germline, CDR1 is SGHTA and CDR2 FQGNSA. The CDR3 is CASRNPGTGSYNEQFF. CDR3 sequence (DNA): TGTGCCAGCCGAAATCCCGGGACAGGGTCCTACAATGAGCAGTTCTTC.

The chain employs TRBV19 and TRBJ1-5; D is possibly TRBD1 (5 bases). Per germline, CDR1 LNHDA and CDR2 SQIVND (reference sequence). The CDR3 length is 12 residues. V lost 7 bases to trimming and J lost 4 bases, with 8 bases between them. CDR3 sequence (DNA): TGTGCCAGTAATAAGGGGAATCAGCCCCAGCATTTT. Amino acids: CASNKGNQPQHF.

The CDR3 region is CASSPVAAWEEQYF. For the CDR3, the DNA is TGTGCCAGCTCCCCCGTAGCGGCGTGGGAGGAGCAGTACTTC. The chain has TRBV18 and TRBJ2-7; weak D call: TRBD2 (6 bases). V lost 6 bases, J lost 7 bases, and 19 bases lay in between. The length of the CDR3 is 14 residues. Germline V gene data show CDR1 as KGHSH and CDR2 as LQKENI.

V usage is TRBV20-1 and J usage is TRBJ2-7; D may be TRBD2 (5 bases). V was shortened by 3 bases and J by 1 base, with 10 bases between the two germline ends. Looked up from germline, CDR1 is DFQATT and CDR2 is SNEGSKA (reference sequence). The CDR3 runs to 13 residues. The CDR3 nucleotides are TGCAGTGCTAGTTCTCCGGGGTCCTACGAGCAGTACTTC. Translating gives CSASSPGSYEQYF.

The chain recombines TRBV6-5 with TRBJ2-5; 8 positions match TRBD1. Per the germline V gene, CDR1 is MNHEY and CDR2 is SVGAGI. This CDR3 has 14 residues. V was clipped by 5 bases and J by 5 bases; unmatched bases: 7. DNA for the CDR3: TGTGCCAGCAGTCACGACAGGGGTGGGGAGACCCAGTACTTC. This encodes CASSHDRGGETQYF.

This chain uses TRBV28 with TRBJ2-7, with D perhaps TRBD1 (6 bases). The CDR3 is 18 residues long. Germline V lookup: CDR1 MDHEN, CDR2 SYDVKM. V lost 5 bases and J lost 3, with 26 bases in between. The CDR3 spells CASSPGLGTGFLDYEQYF. The CDR3 DNA reads TGTGCCAGCAGTCCCGGGCTAGGAACAGGGTTTTTGGACTACGAGCAGTACTTC.

This chain connects TRBV12-5 to TRBJ2-1; D is unclear. Trimming removed 7 bases at V and 6 bases at J, with 13 bases between. The CDR3 length is 13 residues. Germline values: CDR1 LGHNT, CDR2 FRNRAP. The CDR3 reads CASAIGWVNEQFF. The CDR3 region has the DNA TGTGCTAGTGCCATTGGTTGGGTCAATGAGCAGTTCTTC.

The sample holds a few counts of this clone. The gene calls are TRBV6-5 and TRBJ1-1; 8 nucleotides match TRBD1. CDR1 and CDR2 from the germline V gene are MNHEY and SVGAGI. The CDR3 loop spans 14 amino acids. The V gene end was trimmed by 6 bases and the J gene end by 6 bases; junction bases not matched to a gene: 9. The CDR3 DNA reads as TGTGCCAGCAGAAACCCAGGGGGCCTGGCTGAAGCTTTCTTT. Its translation: CASRNPGGLAEAFF.

This clone was detected only once. The rearrangement uses TRBV11-2 and TRBJ1-1, with a tentative D call TRBD1 (5 bases). The V and J ends lost 4 bases and 9 bases respectively, with 9 bases between them. The CDR3 is 11 amino acids. CDR1 SGHAT and CDR2 FQNNGV come from the germline V gene. The CDR3 bases are TGTGCCAGCAGCTCTGAGGGGAAAGCTTTCTTT. The encoded protein is CASSSEGKAFF. Full variable domain (rest looked up from reference TRBV11-2 and TRBJ1-1): EAGVAQSPRYKIIEKRQSVAFWCNPISGHATLYWYQQILGQGPKLLIQFQNNGVVDDSQLPKDRFSAERLKGVDSTLKIQPAKLEDSAVYLCASSSEGKAFFGQGTRLTVV.

The CDR3 coding sequence is TGCGCCAGCAGCTTAGGGACTAGCGGGATGGGAGATACGCAGTATTTT. Translating it yields CASSLGTSGMGDTQYF. This chain uses TRBV5-1 with TRBJ2-3, with TRBD2 matching over 13 bases. V dropped 2 bases and J dropped 5; count of bases not matched to a gene: 5. The CDR3 loop spans 16 amino acids. CDR1 SGHRS and CDR2 YFSETQ come from the germline V gene.

The rearrangement joins TRBV10-3 to TRBJ1-4; D is unresolved. Germline V gene lookup returns CDR1 ENHRY and CDR2 SYGVKD. Trimming took 4 bases from V and 7 from J, leaving 7 bases between them. The CDR3 covers 12 residues. CDR3 residues: CAISGAGEKLFF. DNA of the CDR3: TGTGCCATCAGTGGGGCCGGTGAAAAACTGTTTTTT.

The V gene is TRBV4-3, the J gene TRBJ1-2; no clear D gene. The CDR3 loop spans 16 amino acids. The V end was cut by 0 bases, the J end by 4 bases, with 15 bases between. Germline V gives CDR1 LGHNA, CDR2 YSLEER. The CDR3 reads CASSQDGISGIYGYTF. DNA of the CDR3: TGCGCCAGCAGCCAAGATGGTATCTCTGGGATCTATGGCTACACCTTC.

The chain couples TRBV9 to TRBJ2-6, with D perhaps given as TRBD1 or TRBD2 (6 bases each). With 4 bases removed from V and 0 bases from J, the gap between germline ends came to 17 bases. Germline V gene lookup returns CDR1 SGDLS and CDR2 YYNGEE. This CDR3 has 18 residues. Here the CDR3 DNA reads TGTGCCAGCAGCCCCCGAACGGGGGCTCACTCTGGGGCCAACGTCCTGACTTTC. It specifies CASSPRTGAHSGANVLTF.

This sequence joins TRBV5-1 and TRBJ2-1; D is undetermined. Germline V lookup: CDR1 SGHRS, CDR2 YFSETQ. CDR3 length: 14 residues. Between the trimmed V and J ends, which lost 0 bases and 1 base, there was a span of 5 bases. CDR3 sequence (DNA): TGCGCCAGCAGCTTGGACAATTCCTACAATGAGCAGTTCTTC. Residues: CASSLDNSYNEQFF.

This chain links TRBV7-3 with TRBJ2-1, with 12 bases aligning to TRBD2. CDR1 SGHTA and CDR2 FQGTGA come from the germline V gene. Germline trimming cut 2 bases from V and 5 bases from J; bases unmatched to any gene: 7. The CDR3 sequence is 17 residues long. The CDR3 loop reads CASSLALGLAGDNEQFF. The CDR3 DNA follows: TGTGCCAGCAGCTTAGCGCTGGGACTAGCGGGTGACAATGAGCAGTTCTTC.

About this clone itself: Other DNA sequences from this sample encode an identical CDR3 as well. This rearrangement joins TRBV29-1 to TRBJ1-5; no clear D. CDR1 is SQVTM and CDR2 is ANQGSEA in the germline V gene. V lost 5 bases and J lost 0, with 8 bases in between. The CDR3 sequence is 13 residues long. The CDR3 here is CSVSPGSNQPQHF. In nucleotides, the CDR3 is TGCAGCGTTTCCCCAGGTAGCAATCAGCCCCAGCATTTT.

This chain links TRBV24-1 with TRBJ2-5; D uncertain. V lost 1 base, J lost 5 bases, and 4 bases lay in between. Germline V lookup: CDR1 KGHDR, CDR2 SFDVKD. The CDR3 is 12 amino acids. The DNA for the CDR3 is TGTGCCACCAGTGATTTCCAGGAGACCCAGTACTTC. Encoded protein: CATSDFQETQYF.

This clone came up once. The chain links TRBV4-3 to TRBJ2-7, with TRBD2 identical over 7 bases. The CDR3 is 15 amino acids. Germline V gene sequence: CDR1 LGHNA, CDR2 YSLEER. The V and J ends lost 4 bases and 3 bases, in that order; junction bases with no gene match: 9. The CDR3 DNA reads TGCGCCAGCAGCCTCACATCGGGACTACACTACGAGCAGTACTTC. It encodes CASSLTSGLHYEQYF.